This paragraph covers one TCR beta chain sequence. Its antigen is undetermined. The data were taken from a study of CD8+CD57+ T cells in acquired aplastic anemia. About the study: Sorted CD4+ and CD8+ cells yielded 3.2 ug of DNA on average.

Study observations and caveats: Overlap between patients and controls comprised twenty-nine CD8+ CDR3 sequences.

V shed 0 bases and J shed 2 bases, with 10 bases lying between them. Germline lookup yields CDR1 SGDLS and CDR2 YYNGEE. The CDR3 has 15 amino acids. Sequenced patients had shown CD8+CD57+ cell expansion by flow cytometry. Patients, without exception, had severe acquired aplastic anemia. Each patient gave a blood sample that was collected before any therapy had been received. Genomic DNA, serving as template, underwent TCR beta VDJ and CDR3 profiling. MiXCR, run by TCRdb on the reads, gives a single entry per CDR3 protein. Of some 98,000 distinct CDR3 sequences listed, 65% to 70% are singletons. The TCR originated in a human donor with aplastic anemia. The sequencing input was sorted CD4+, CD8+, or CD8+CD57+ T cells (not recorded which) from PBMCs. This chain links TRBV9 with TRBJ2-3; possibly TRBD1 or TRBD2 for D (6 bases each). In DNA form, the CDR3 reads TGTGCCAGCAGCGTAGAAGGGGGGCTCACAGATACGCAGTATTTT. Protein product: CASSVEGGLTDTQYF.